Listed below are T cell receptor beta chains from one sample, sequenced in a study of CD8 T cells in ankylosing spondylitis. Using its own MiXCR run on the 5' RACE reads, TCRdb lists one record per CDR3 protein. The sample holds some 700,000 distinct CDR3 sequences, around 17% seen once. Material for sequencing was blood, either unsorted or a sorted T cell fraction (not recorded which). These receptors were taken from a male donor with ankylosing spondylitis. Each CDR3 is given with its conserved first and last residue. A D gene is named only where the DNA matches it firmly. Only part of the rows carry a size: once, few, many, or a class if the clone is expanded.

V: TRBV12-3/TRBV12-4; D: TRBD1; size: few; J: TRBJ1-6; DNA: TGTGCCAGCAGTTTAGGTGGCAGGGGGAATTCACCCCTCCACTTT; CDR3: CASSLGGRGNSPLHF
V: TRBV12-3/TRBV12-4; D: -; size: many; J: TRBJ1-1; DNA: TGTGCCAGCAGTGGACCCTGGGGGAACACTGAAGCTTTCTTT; CDR3: CASSGPWGNTEAFF
V: TRBV10-2; D: -; size: few; J: TRBJ2-1; DNA: TGCGCCAGCACCCCCGAGACGCCGTCCTACAATGAGCAGTTCTTC; CDR3: CASTPETPSYNEQFF
V: TRBV29-1; D: TRBD2; size: -; J: TRBJ2-5; DNA: TGCAGCTCGCATGGGGGGGGTCTGGGAGAGACCCAGTACTTC; CDR3: CSSHGGGLGETQYF
V: TRBV6-1; D: -; size: few; J: TRBJ2-1; DNA: TGTGCCACCCTGCGTGGGGGTAAAACCTACAATGAGCAGTTCTTC; CDR3: CATLRGGKTYNEQFF
V: TRBV6-5; D: -; size: -; J: TRBJ2-1; DNA: TGTGCCAGCAAGCGGTACAATGAGCAGTTCTTC; CDR3: CASKRYNEQFF
V: TRBV2; D: -; size: few; J: TRBJ1-5; DNA: TGTGCCAGCAGACTGACGGGGGGAAAAGGGATTAGCAATCAGCCCCAGCATTTT; CDR3: CASRLTGGKGISNQPQHF
V: TRBV20-1; D: -; size: many; J: TRBJ1-6; DNA: TGCAGTGCTAGAGGGCCGTATTCACCCCTCCACTTT; CDR3: CSARGPYSPLHF
V: TRBV2; D: -; size: -; J: TRBJ1-6; DNA: TGTGCCAGCAGTGACGGGGGCGCGTCAAATTCACCCCTCCACTTT; CDR3: CASSDGGASNSPLHF
V: TRBV27; D: TRBD1; size: -; J: TRBJ2-3; DNA: TGTGCCAGCACCCGAGAGGGACAGGGGCCAGATACGCAGTATTTT; CDR3: CASTREGQGPDTQYF
V: TRBV6-2/TRBV6-3; D: -; size: -; J: TRBJ2-7; DNA: TGTGCCAGCAGTTATCTGGACACCTACGAGCAGTACTTC; CDR3: CASSYLDTYEQYF
V: TRBV7-9; D: -; size: -; J: TRBJ2-1; DNA: TGTGCCAGCAGCTTAGGGCTAGCAGCGATGGACAATGAGCAGTTCTTC; CDR3: CASSLGLAAMDNEQFF
V: TRBV7-3; D: TRBD1; size: -; J: TRBJ2-2; DNA: TGTGCCAGCAGCACCGGGACAGGGGGCGCACCCGGGGAGCTGTTTTTT; CDR3: CASSTGTGGAPGELFF
V: TRBV20-1; D: -; size: -; J: TRBJ1-3; DNA: TGCAGTGCTAGCTGGGACTCGTCTGGAAACACCATATATTTT; CDR3: CSASWDSSGNTIYF
V: TRBV12-3/TRBV12-4; D: TRBD1; size: many; J: TRBJ1-5; DNA: TGTGCCAGCAGTTTGGCAGGGGGTGATCAGCCCCAGCATTTT; CDR3: CASSLAGGDQPQHF
V: TRBV20-1; D: -; size: few; J: TRBJ2-3; DNA: TGCAGTGTCGAGGGGGATCATAGCACAGATACGCAGTATTTT; CDR3: CSVEGDHSTDTQYF
V: TRBV6-6; D: -; size: many; J: TRBJ2-5; DNA: TGTGCCAGCAGAACGACAGCGGGCAGGGGATATCTATACGGCCCCCAAGAGACCCAGTACTTC; CDR3: CASRTTAGRGYLYGPQETQYF
V: TRBV4-2; D: TRBD1; size: few; J: TRBJ2-5; DNA: TGTGCCAGCAGCCAGACCGGGACAGGGACGTTGTACCAAGAGACCCAGTACTTC; CDR3: CASSQTGTGTLYQETQYF
V: TRBV29-1; D: -; size: -; J: TRBJ2-7; DNA: TGCAGCGGTGGCAGTCTCTACGAGCAGTACTTC; CDR3: CSGGSLYEQYF
V: TRBV4-3; D: -; size: -; J: TRBJ2-1; DNA: TGCGCCAGCAGCCAAGATCCGGCAGTCCCCTACAATGAGCAGTTCTTC; CDR3: CASSQDPAVPYNEQFF
V: TRBV7-9; D: -; size: -; J: TRBJ2-3; DNA: TGTGCCAGCAACCCGAGTCTCCGCACAGATACGCAGTATTTT; CDR3: CASNPSLRTDTQYF
V: TRBV28; D: -; size: once; J: TRBJ1-2; DNA: TGTGCCAGCAGTTTTCGGGGGGTGGGTGGCTACACCTTC; CDR3: CASSFRGVGGYTF
V: TRBV12-3/TRBV12-4; D: -; size: -; J: TRBJ2-7; DNA: TGTGCCAGCAGTTTATTCGGACAAAAGTACGAGCAGTACTTC; CDR3: CASSLFGQKYEQYF
V: TRBV7-2; D: -; size: few; J: TRBJ2-2; DNA: TGTGCCAGCAGCCCCCAACTAGTTTCGAACACCGGGGAGCTGTTTTTT; CDR3: CASSPQLVSNTGELFF
V: TRBV5-1; D: -; size: few; J: TRBJ2-1; DNA: TGCGCCAGCAGATTGGGAGACCACAATGAGCAGTTCTTC; CDR3: CASRLGDHNEQFF
V: TRBV7-9; D: TRBD1; size: few; J: TRBJ1-5; DNA: TGTGCCAGCAGCTTAGGGACAGGTTATCAGCCCCAGCATTTT; CDR3: CASSLGTGYQPQHF
V: TRBV7-2; D: -; size: -; J: TRBJ1-3; DNA: TGTGCCAGCAGCTTAACTTGGAGCACCATATATTTT; CDR3: CASSLTWSTIYF
V: TRBV27; D: TRBD2; size: few; J: TRBJ2-6; DNA: TGTGCCAGCAGTTTTCGATGGCTAGCGGGATCTGGGGCCAACGTCCTGACTTTC; CDR3: CASSFRWLAGSGANVLTF
V: TRBV5-1; D: -; size: -; J: TRBJ2-5; DNA: TGCGCCAGCAGCTGGGGACTCCAGGCGGGGACCCAGTACTTC; CDR3: CASSWGLQAGTQYF
V: TRBV5-5; D: TRBD2; size: -; J: TRBJ2-7; DNA: TGTGCCAGCAGCCGCCCCCCCCGTAGCGGGAGAGGGAACGAGCAGTACTTC; CDR3: CASSRPPRSGRGNEQYF
V: TRBV3-1; D: -; size: -; J: TRBJ2-2; DNA: TGTGCCAGCAGCCCCCGACAGGCCGGGGAGCTGTTTTTT; CDR3: CASSPRQAGELFF
V: TRBV10-3; D: -; size: many; J: TRBJ2-7; DNA: TGTGCCACCGGTCGAGGGGCGTCGAGCTCCTACGAGCAGTACTTC; CDR3: CATGRGASSSYEQYF
V: TRBV12-3/TRBV12-4; D: -; size: -; J: TRBJ2-2; DNA: TGTGCCAGCAGGCCCGATCTCGTAGGGGCCGGGGAGCTGTTTTTT; CDR3: CASRPDLVGAGELFF
V: TRBV20-1; D: -; size: -; J: TRBJ1-2; DNA: TGCAGTGCTAGGGAATCAGCCAGTAGCACCTATGGCTACACCTTC; CDR3: CSARESASSTYGYTF
V: TRBV7-2; D: -; size: few; J: TRBJ1-1; DNA: TGTGCCAGCAGCCCTAGGTGGGGGGGGGATGAAGCTTTCTTT; CDR3: CASSPRWGGDEAFF
V: TRBV6-2/TRBV6-3; D: -; size: many; J: TRBJ1-1; DNA: TGTGCCAGCAGTTACTCGCAACAGGGACGGACTGAAGCTTTCTTT; CDR3: CASSYSQQGRTEAFF
V: TRBV4-1; D: TRBD2; size: -; J: TRBJ2-2; DNA: TGCGCCAGCAGCCAAGATCCAGGACTAGTGATAAACACCGGGGAGCTGTTTTTT; CDR3: CASSQDPGLVINTGELFF
V: TRBV28; D: -; size: many; J: TRBJ2-7; DNA: TGTGCCAGCACCTTATTCGGGGGAGGTGCGGACGAGCAGTACTTC; CDR3: CASTLFGGGADEQYF
V: TRBV7-3; D: TRBD2; size: few; J: TRBJ2-2; DNA: TGTGCCAGCAGCTTACTGGCGGGGGGGCAAGACACCGGGGAGCTGTTTTTT; CDR3: CASSLLAGGQDTGELFF
V: TRBV12-3/TRBV12-4; D: -; size: few; J: TRBJ1-5; DNA: TGTGCCAGCAGTCCCGGGCCGGGTGGCAATCAGCCCCAGCATTTT; CDR3: CASSPGPGGNQPQHF
V: TRBV5-6; D: -; size: -; J: TRBJ2-5; DNA: TGTGCCAGCAGTCTGGGGGCCGAAGAGACCCAGTACTTC; CDR3: CASSLGAEETQYF
V: TRBV29-1; D: -; size: few; J: TRBJ2-7; DNA: TGCAGCGTCGTCGGGCAGGAGCACTACGAGCAGTACTTC; CDR3: CSVVGQEHYEQYF
V: TRBV4-3; D: TRBD1; size: few; J: TRBJ1-4; DNA: TGCGCCAGCAGCCAGGGTGGGACAGGGGGTAGTGAAAAACTGTTTTTT; CDR3: CASSQGGTGGSEKLFF
V: TRBV4-3; D: TRBD1; size: -; J: TRBJ1-1; DNA: TGCGCCAGCAGCCAAGATTGGGGGACAGCGAACACTGAAGCTTTCTTT; CDR3: CASSQDWGTANTEAFF
V: TRBV5-5; D: TRBD2; size: -; J: TRBJ2-1; DNA: TGTGCCCGAGAGGTAGCGGGAGGGAAGGAGTTCTTC; CDR3: CAREVAGGKEFF
V: TRBV5-1; D: TRBD2; size: few; J: TRBJ2-1; DNA: TGCGCCAGCAGCTTGGTTAGCGGGAAGGGTTTC; CDR3: CASSLVSGKGF
V: TRBV4-1; D: -; size: few; J: TRBJ2-7; DNA: TGCGCCAGCAGCCAAGGGGAAGCCTACGAGCAGTACTTC; CDR3: CASSQGEAYEQYF
V: TRBV20-1; D: -; size: few; J: TRBJ2-7; DNA: TGCAGTGCCATCACCCCGGGCCGCCCTAGCCTATACGAGCAGTACTTC; CDR3: CSAITPGRPSLYEQYF
V: TRBV11-2; D: TRBD2; size: few; J: TRBJ2-7; DNA: TGTGCCAGCAGCTTAGCTAGCGGGCTGGCCTACGAGCAGTACTTC; CDR3: CASSLASGLAYEQYF
V: TRBV29-1; D: -; size: few; J: TRBJ1-1; DNA: TGCAGCGTTGGTCCAGGGATGAACACTGAAGCTTTCTTT; CDR3: CSVGPGMNTEAFF
V: TRBV4-2; D: TRBD1; size: -; J: TRBJ2-7; DNA: TGTGCCAGCAGCCAGGCGGGGACAGGTAACTACGAGCAGTACTTC; CDR3: CASSQAGTGNYEQYF
V: TRBV12-3/TRBV12-4; D: TRBD1; size: -; J: TRBJ2-3; DNA: TGTGCCAGCATCCCCTCCGAGGACAGGGTGAGCCATACGCAGTATTTT; CDR3: CASIPSEDRVSHTQYF